This TCR beta chain was captured in a study of glioma-infiltrating T cells after dendritic cell vaccination. Study details: Glioblastoma patients came from Phase I and II dendritic cell vaccination trials.

Blood PBMC samples: pre-vaccination, two weeks post third vaccination, and at tumor progression. Comment on this clone: The antigen is unknown.

TCRdb's table, derived via immunoSEQ multiplex PCR, lists solely in-frame clones and lacks some. The sample holds approximately 100,000 clones, around 81% seen once. Study-level results: Longer survival after dendritic cell vaccination followed higher pretreatment TIL content.

The sample here was blood, taken before dendritic cell vaccination. This TCR derives from a human donor with glioblastoma.

The CDR3, as DNA: TGTGCCTCTAACGGGGGTGGGAGCACAGATACGCAGTATTTT. Its protein product is CASNGGGSTDTQYF. The chain recombines TRBV7-9 with TRBJ2-3; D is perhaps TRBD2 (6 bases). The CDR3 loop spans 14 amino acids. The V gene's germline CDR1 is SEHNR and CDR2 FQNEAQ (reference sequence). V gave up 11 bases and J gave up 0 bases, with 15 bases separating them.